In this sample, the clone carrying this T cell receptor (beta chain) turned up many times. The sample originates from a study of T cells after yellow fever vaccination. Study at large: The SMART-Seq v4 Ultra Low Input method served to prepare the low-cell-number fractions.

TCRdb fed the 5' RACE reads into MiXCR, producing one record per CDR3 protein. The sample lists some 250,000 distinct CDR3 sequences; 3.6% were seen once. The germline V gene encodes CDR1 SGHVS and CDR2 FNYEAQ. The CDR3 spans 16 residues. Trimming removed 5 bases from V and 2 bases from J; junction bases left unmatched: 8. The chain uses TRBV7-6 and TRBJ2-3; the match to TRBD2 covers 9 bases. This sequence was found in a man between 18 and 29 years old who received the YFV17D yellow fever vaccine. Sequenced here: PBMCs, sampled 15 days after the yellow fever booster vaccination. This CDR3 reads CASSRERGAFTDTQYF. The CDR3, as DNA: TGTGCCAGCAGCAGGGAGCGGGGGGCTTTCACAGATACGCAGTATTTT.